Below are 18 T cell receptor beta chains sequenced from a single sample in a study of blood T cell repertoires in COVID-19. Repertoires were generated with immunoSEQ multiplex PCR, while TCRdb's copy carries only in-frame clones and drops some. This table holds about 240,000 clones, around nine tenths found once. Specimen: PBMCs or T cells enriched from blood (not recorded which). These receptors came from a woman in her 30s who had recovered from COVID-19.

This clone was seen a handful of times. V is TRBV6-2 or TRBV6-3 and J is TRBJ1-3; the D gene is possibly TRBD1 (5 bases). V lost 6 bases and J lost 0, with 12 bases in between. This CDR3 region has 15 residues. Germline V gene sequence: CDR1 MNHEY, CDR2 SVGEGT. CDR3 region: CASSHLTDSGNTIYF. CDR3 coding DNA: TGTGCCAGCAGCCACCTGACAGACTCTGGAAACACCATATATTTT.

V and J are TRBV28 and TRBJ1-2, with no clear D. Trimming left V 6 bases short and J 8 bases short, with 19 bases between. There are 14 residues in the CDR3. The germline gives CDR1 MDHEN, CDR2 SYDVKM. The CDR3 spells CASRPPGRTGGYTF. The CDR3 DNA is TGTGCCAGCAGGCCGCCGGGCCGCACGGGAGGCTACACCTTC.

The chain uses TRBV7-2 and TRBJ2-7, with TRBD2 matching 8 bases. Germline loops: CDR1 SGHTA, CDR2 FQGNSA. The length of the CDR3 is 15 residues. J gave up 1 base and V 3 bases, and 5 bases lay outside the gene matches. The DNA of the CDR3 is TGTGCCAGCAGCTTGGTGAGCGGGAGTTCCTACGAGCAGTACTTC. Its translation: CASSLVSGSSYEQYF.

This clone was observed a handful of times. The J gene is TRBJ1-2, the V gene TRBV29-1; D remains ambiguous. The CDR3 loop spans 14 amino acids. V was pared by 6 bases and J by 8 bases, with 22 bases between. Germline loops: CDR1 SQVTM, CDR2 ANQGSEA. As DNA, the CDR3 is TGCAGCGTACGGGTGGAGGGTCACCCGCTGGGCTACACCTTC. Translated: CSVRVEGHPLGYTF.

This clone has a single count. The rearrangement joins TRBV19 to TRBJ1-1, with D maybe TRBD1 (5 bases). Trimming removed 5 bases from V and 4 bases from J, with 11 bases in between. This CDR3 has 13 amino acids. Germline V gives CDR1 LNHDA, CDR2 SQIVND (reference sequence). Written as DNA, the CDR3 is TGTGCCAGTAGTTTCGGGACTATCACTGAAGCTTTCTTT. It encodes CASSFGTITEAFF.

The chain links TRBV9 to TRBJ1-1, with 8 bases aligning to TRBD1. This CDR3 has 17 amino acids. With 3 bases clipped from V and 1 base from J, the junction kept 11 bases outside the gene matches. The germline V gene encodes CDR1 SGDLS and CDR2 YYNGEE. The CDR3 DNA reads TGTGCCAGCAGCGACCGGGGCGACAGGGGAGGGAACACTGAAGCTTTCTTT. It is translated as CASSDRGDRGGNTEAFF.

This clone was seen a single time. The rearrangement links TRBV19 to TRBJ1-5, with TRBD1 identical over 8 bases. V was pared by 8 bases and J by 2 bases, with 8 bases of the junction left unmatched. The CDR3 extends over 15 amino acids. CDR1 LNHDA and CDR2 SQIVND come from the germline V gene (reference sequence). CDR3 region: CASEDRGGGNQPQHF. The CDR3 DNA reads TGTGCCAGTGAAGACAGGGGAGGGGGCAATCAGCCCCAGCATTTT.

The rearrangement links TRBV6-5 to TRBJ1-1, with no clear D. The V gene's germline CDR1 is MNHEY and CDR2 SVGAGI. V was trimmed by 6 bases and J by 3 bases, leaving 8 bases between them. CDR3 length: 12 residues. The CDR3 here is CASRYGDTEAFF. CDR3 DNA sequence: TGTGCCAGCAGATACGGAGACACTGAAGCTTTCTTT.

The genes are TRBV7-2 and TRBJ1-2, with a tentative D call TRBD1 (6 bases). V lost 2 bases and J 0 bases, leaving 22 bases between the germline ends. This CDR3 contains 19 residues. CDR1 is SGHTA, CDR2 FQGNSA, per germline. The CDR3: CASSLLGGQHRSSNYGYTF. Written as DNA, the CDR3 is TGTGCCAGCAGCTTATTAGGTGGACAGCACCGATCGTCTAACTATGGCTACACCTTC.

The chain uses TRBV6-4 and TRBJ2-3; D is unclear. Trimming stripped 4 bases from V and 0 bases from J, with 5 bases between. Germline-derived CDR1 and CDR2 are MRHNA and SNTAGT. The CDR3 sequence is 13 residues long. CDR3 nucleotides: TGTGCCAGCAGTGTAGAGAGCACAGATACGCAGTATTTT. Encoded protein: CASSVESTDTQYF.

The chain is built from TRBV27 and TRBJ2-1, with 10 bases lining up with TRBD2. V shed 4 bases and J 4 bases; nucleotides not matched to a gene: 7. Germline V lookup: CDR1 MNHEY, CDR2 SMNVEV (reference sequence). This CDR3 is built from 16 residues. The DNA for the CDR3 is TGTGCCAGCAGTTCATTAGCGGGAGGCGGTTACAATGAGCAGTTCTTC. This gives the protein CASSSLAGGGYNEQFF.

The rearrangement joins TRBV5-8 to TRBJ2-3; D remains unclear. V was shortened by 7 bases and J by 3 bases, with 12 bases between the two germline ends. Germline CDR1 reads SGHTS; CDR2 reads YDEGEE. The CDR3 has 13 amino acids. The CDR3: CASGSGLTDTQYF. CDR3 bases: TGTGCCAGCGGGTCGGGTCTGACAGATACGCAGTATTTT.

The rearrangement links TRBV9 to TRBJ1-4, with 7 nucleotides matching TRBD1. Looked up from germline, CDR1 is SGDLS and CDR2 is YYNGEE. Unmatched junction bases numbered 5, after V lost 2 bases and J lost 4 bases. CDR3 length equals 15 residues. In DNA form, the CDR3 reads TGTGCCAGCAGCGTGTCACAGGGGTTTAATGAAAAACTGTTTTTT. This gives the protein CASSVSQGFNEKLFF.

Concerning this clone itself: This may stem from a read error, because a much larger clone lies one nucleotide away. The CDR3 region is CASSRSSGNTIYF. The CDR3, as DNA: TGTGCCAGCAGCCGGAGCTCTGGAAACACCATATATTTT. The gene calls are TRBV3-1 (or the pseudogene TRBV3-2) and TRBJ1-3; D is uncertain. The germline V gene encodes CDR1 LGHDT and CDR2 YNNKEL (reference sequence). The V end lost 4 bases, the J end lost 0 bases, and 4 bases lay between the germline ends. The CDR3 extends over 13 amino acids.

This clone showed up just once. The genes are TRBV11-3 and TRBJ2-5; 9 nucleotides agree with TRBD2. J gave up 5 bases and V 4 bases, and 17 bases lay outside the gene matches. The length of the CDR3 is 18 residues. Germline V CDR1 and CDR2: SGHNT, YENEEA. CDR3 loop: CASSSPESSGVLQETQYF. The DNA of the CDR3 is TGTGCCAGCAGCTCCCCCGAATCTAGCGGGGTTCTTCAGGAGACCCAGTACTTC.

The chain has TRBV7-9 and TRBJ1-1; no definite D call. Looked up from germline, CDR1 is SEHNR and CDR2 is FQNEAQ (reference sequence). The CDR3 spans 14 residues. Trimming shortened V by 1 base and J by 4 bases, and 10 bases separated the two germline ends. In nucleotides, the CDR3 is TGTGCCAGCAGCTTAGTCAATGGAGTCACTGAAGCTTTCTTT. Translation gives CASSLVNGVTEAFF.

V and J are TRBV7-9 and TRBJ1-1, with 7 bases that match TRBD1. Germline lookup yields CDR1 SEHNR and CDR2 FQNEAQ (reference sequence). There are 14 residues in the CDR3. J gave up 5 bases and V 5 bases, and 8 bases lay outside the gene matches. The CDR3 protein is CASSPRQGKTEAFF. In DNA, the CDR3 is TGTGCCAGCAGCCCTAGACAGGGAAAGACTGAAGCTTTCTTT.

The CDR3 coding sequence is TGTGCCAGCAGCCCCGGACAGGGAGCCTACGAGCAGTACTTC. As protein: CASSPGQGAYEQYF. This chain joins TRBV11-1 and TRBJ2-7; 8 nucleotides line up with TRBD1. Germline values: CDR1 SGHAT, CDR2 FQDESV (reference sequence). J lost 2 bases, V lost 5 bases, and 5 bases had no gene match. The CDR3 is 14 amino acids.